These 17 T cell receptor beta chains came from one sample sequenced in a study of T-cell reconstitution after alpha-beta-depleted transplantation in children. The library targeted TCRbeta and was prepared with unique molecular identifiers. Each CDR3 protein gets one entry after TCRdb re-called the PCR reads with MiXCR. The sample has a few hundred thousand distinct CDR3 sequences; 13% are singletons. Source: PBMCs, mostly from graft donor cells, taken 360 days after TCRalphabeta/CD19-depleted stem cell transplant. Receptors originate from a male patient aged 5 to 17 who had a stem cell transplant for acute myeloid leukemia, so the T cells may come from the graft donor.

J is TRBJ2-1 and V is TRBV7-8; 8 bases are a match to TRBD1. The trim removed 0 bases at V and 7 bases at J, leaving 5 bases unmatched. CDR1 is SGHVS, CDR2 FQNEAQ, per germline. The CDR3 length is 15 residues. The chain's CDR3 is CASSLAGQGNNEQFF. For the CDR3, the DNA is TGTGCCAGCAGCTTAGCTGGACAGGGAAATAATGAGCAGTTCTTC.

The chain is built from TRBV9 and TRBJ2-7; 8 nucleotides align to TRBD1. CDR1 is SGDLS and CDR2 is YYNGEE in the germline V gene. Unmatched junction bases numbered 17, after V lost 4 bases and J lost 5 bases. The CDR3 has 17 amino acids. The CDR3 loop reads CASSFGTGRLGTDEQYF. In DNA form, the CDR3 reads TGTGCCAGCAGCTTCGGGACAGGAAGACTTGGAACGGACGAGCAGTACTTC.

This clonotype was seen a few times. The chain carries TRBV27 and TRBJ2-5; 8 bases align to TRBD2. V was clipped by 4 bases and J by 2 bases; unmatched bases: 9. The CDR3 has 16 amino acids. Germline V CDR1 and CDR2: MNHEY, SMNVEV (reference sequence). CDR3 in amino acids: CASSSARTSLQETQYF. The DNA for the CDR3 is TGTGCCAGCAGTTCAGCCCGGACTAGCCTACAAGAGACCCAGTACTTC.

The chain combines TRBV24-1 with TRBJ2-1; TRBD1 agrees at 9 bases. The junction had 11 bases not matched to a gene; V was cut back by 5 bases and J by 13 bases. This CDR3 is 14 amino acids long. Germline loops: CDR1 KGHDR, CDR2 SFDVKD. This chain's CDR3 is CATSVAGTGYVQFF. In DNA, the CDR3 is TGTGCCACCAGTGTTGCCGGGACAGGGTATGTCCAGTTCTTC.

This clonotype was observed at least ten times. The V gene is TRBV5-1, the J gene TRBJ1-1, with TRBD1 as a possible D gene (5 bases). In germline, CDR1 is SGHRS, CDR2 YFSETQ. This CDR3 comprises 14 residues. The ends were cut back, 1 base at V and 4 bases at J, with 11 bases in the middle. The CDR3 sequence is CASSLRQGSTEAFF. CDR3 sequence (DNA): TGCGCCAGCAGCTTGAGGCAGGGAAGCACTGAAGCTTTCTTT.

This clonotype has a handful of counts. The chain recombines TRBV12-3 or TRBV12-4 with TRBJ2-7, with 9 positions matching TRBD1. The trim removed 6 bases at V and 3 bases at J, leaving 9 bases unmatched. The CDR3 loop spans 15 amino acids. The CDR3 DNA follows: TGTGCCAGCAGCCCCTTGGACAGGGGTCGCTACGAGCAGTACTTC. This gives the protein CASSPLDRGRYEQYF.

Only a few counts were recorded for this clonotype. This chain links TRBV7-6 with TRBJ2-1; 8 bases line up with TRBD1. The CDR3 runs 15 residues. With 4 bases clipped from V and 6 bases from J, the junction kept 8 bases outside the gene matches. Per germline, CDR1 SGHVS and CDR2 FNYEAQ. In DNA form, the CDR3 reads TGTGCCAGCAGCTCGGGGACAGGAAGGGGCAATGAGCAGTTCTTC. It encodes CASSSGTGRGNEQFF.

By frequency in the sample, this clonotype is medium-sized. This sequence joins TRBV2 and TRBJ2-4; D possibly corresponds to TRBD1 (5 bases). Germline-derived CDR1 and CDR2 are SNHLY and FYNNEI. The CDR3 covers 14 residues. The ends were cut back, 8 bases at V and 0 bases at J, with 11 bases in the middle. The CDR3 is CASDDRTAKNIQYF. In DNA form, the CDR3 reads TGTGCCAGCGACGACAGAACAGCCAAAAACATTCAGTACTTC.

The CDR3, as DNA: TGTGCCAGCAGCCCGCAGGACACCTACGAGCAGTACTTC. Protein product: CASSPQDTYEQYF. This chain uses TRBV7-6 with TRBJ2-7; D possibly corresponds to TRBD1 (5 bases). Germline V gives CDR1 SGHVS, CDR2 FNYEAQ. V was pared by 5 bases and J by 2 bases, with 10 bases between. The CDR3 has 13 amino acids.

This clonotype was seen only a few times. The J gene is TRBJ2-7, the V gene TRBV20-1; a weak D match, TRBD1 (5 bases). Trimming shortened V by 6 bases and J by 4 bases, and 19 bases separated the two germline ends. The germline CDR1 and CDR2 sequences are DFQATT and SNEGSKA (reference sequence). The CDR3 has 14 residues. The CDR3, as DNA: TGCAGTGCGTCCCTGGGGCTCGATGGATACGAGCAGTACTTC. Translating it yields CSASLGLDGYEQYF.

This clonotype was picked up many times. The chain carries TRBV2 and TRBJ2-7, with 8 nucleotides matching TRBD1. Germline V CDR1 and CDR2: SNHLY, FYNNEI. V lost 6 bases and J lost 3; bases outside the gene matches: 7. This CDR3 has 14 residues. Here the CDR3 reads CASRDSGQGYEQYF. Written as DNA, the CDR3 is TGTGCCAGCAGGGATTCAGGACAGGGCTACGAGCAGTACTTC.

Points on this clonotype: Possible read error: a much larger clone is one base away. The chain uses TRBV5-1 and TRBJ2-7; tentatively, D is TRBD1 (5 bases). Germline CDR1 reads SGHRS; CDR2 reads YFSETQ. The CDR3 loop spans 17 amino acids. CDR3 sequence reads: CASSLDPDISYSYKQYF. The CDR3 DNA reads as TGCGCCAGCAGCTTGGACCCGGACATTTCCTACTCCTACAAGCAGTACTTC.

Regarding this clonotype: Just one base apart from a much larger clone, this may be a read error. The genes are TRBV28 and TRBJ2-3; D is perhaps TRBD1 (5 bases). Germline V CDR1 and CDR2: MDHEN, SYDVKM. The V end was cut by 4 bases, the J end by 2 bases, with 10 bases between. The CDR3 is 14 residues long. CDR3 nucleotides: TGTGCCAGCAGTTCAGAAGGGGTCACAGATACGCAGTATTTT. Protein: CASSSEGVTDTQYF.

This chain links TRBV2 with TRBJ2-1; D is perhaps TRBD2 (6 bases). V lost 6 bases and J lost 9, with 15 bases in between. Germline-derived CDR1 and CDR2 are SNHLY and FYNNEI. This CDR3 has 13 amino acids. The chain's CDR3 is CASRLILAGEQFF. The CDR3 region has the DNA TGTGCCAGCAGGTTGATACTAGCTGGTGAGCAGTTCTTC.

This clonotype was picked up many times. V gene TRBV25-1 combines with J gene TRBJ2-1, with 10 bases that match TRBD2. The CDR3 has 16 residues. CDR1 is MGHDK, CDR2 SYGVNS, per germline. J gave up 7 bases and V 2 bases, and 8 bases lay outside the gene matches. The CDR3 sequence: CASSEGRAGGMNEQFF. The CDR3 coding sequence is TGTGCCAGCAGTGAAGGTCGAGCGGGAGGGATGAATGAGCAGTTCTTC.

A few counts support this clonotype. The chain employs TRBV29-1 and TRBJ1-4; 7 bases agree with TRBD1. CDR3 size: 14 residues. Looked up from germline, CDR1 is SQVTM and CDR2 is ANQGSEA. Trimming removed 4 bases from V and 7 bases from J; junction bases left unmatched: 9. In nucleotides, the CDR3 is TGCAGCGTTGCCCCGACAGGGAATGGTGAAAAACTGTTTTTT. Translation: CSVAPTGNGEKLFF.

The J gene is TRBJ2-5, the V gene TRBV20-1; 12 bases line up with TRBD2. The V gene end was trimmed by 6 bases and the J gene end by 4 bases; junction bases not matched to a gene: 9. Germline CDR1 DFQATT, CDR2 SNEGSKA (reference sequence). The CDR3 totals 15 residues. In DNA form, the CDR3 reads TGCAGTGCCGCCCCTACGACTAGCGGGGGAGAGACCCAGTACTTC. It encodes CSAAPTTSGGETQYF.